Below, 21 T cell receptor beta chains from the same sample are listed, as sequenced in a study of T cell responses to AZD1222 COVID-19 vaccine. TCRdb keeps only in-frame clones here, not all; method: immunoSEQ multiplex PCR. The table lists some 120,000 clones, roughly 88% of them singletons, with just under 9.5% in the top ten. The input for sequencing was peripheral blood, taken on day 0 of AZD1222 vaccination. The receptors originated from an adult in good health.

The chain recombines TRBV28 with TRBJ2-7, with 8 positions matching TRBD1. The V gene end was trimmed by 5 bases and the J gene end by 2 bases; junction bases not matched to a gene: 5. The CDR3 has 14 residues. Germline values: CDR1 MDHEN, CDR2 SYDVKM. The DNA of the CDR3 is TGTGCCAGCAGTAAACCGACAGGGGCCTACGAGCAGTACTTC. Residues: CASSKPTGAYEQYF.

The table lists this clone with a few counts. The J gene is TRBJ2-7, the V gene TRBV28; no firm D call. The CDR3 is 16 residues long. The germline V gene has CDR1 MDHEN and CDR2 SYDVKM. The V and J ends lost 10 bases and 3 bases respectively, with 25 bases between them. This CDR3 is CATTSRWISVSYEQYF. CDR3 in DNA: TGTGCCACTACATCGAGGTGGATCTCTGTCAGCTACGAGCAGTACTTC.

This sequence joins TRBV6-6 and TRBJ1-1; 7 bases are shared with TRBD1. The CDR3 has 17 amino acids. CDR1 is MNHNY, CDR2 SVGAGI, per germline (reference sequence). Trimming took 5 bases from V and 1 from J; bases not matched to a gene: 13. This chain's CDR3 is CASSPRGLGGQNTEAFF. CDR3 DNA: TGTGCCAGCAGTCCCCGAGGTTTAGGGGGCCAGAACACTGAAGCTTTCTTT.

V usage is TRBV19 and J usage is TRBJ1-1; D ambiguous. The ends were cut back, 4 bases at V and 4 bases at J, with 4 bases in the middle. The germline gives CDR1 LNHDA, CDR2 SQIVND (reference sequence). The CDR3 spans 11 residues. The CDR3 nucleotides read TGTGCCAGTAGTACTCGCACTGAAGCTTTCTTT. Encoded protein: CASSTRTEAFF.

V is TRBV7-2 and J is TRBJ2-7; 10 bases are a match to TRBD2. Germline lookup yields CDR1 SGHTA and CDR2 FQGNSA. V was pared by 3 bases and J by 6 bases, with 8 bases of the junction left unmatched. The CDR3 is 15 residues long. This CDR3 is CASSFSSGRLGEQYF. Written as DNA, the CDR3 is TGTGCCAGCAGCTTCAGTAGCGGGAGGTTGGGCGAGCAGTACTTC.

The CDR3 nucleotides read TGCGCCAGCAGCTGGGGGACCGGGACAGGGTCTGAAAAACTGTTTTTT. Encoded protein: CASSWGTGTGSEKLFF. The V call is TRBV5-1, the J call TRBJ1-4; TRBD1 aligns across 9 bases. Trimming at V came to 3 bases and at J to 7 bases, leaving 10 bases not matched to a gene. Germline V CDR1 and CDR2: SGHRS, YFSETQ. The CDR3 extends over 16 amino acids.

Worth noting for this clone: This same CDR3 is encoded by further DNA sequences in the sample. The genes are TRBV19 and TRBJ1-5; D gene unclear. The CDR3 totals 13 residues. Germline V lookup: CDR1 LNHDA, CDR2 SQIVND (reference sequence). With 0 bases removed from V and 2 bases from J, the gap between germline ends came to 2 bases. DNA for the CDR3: TGTGCCAGTAGTATAGAGGGCAATCAGCCCCAGCATTTT. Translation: CASSIEGNQPQHF.

For the CDR3, the DNA is TGTGCCAGCAGCCGCACAGATACGCAGTATTTT. Translated, it gives CASSRTDTQYF. The chain recombines TRBV12-3 or TRBV12-4 with TRBJ2-3; no definite D call. This CDR3 contains 11 residues. Trimming removed 6 bases at V and 1 base at J, with 2 bases between.

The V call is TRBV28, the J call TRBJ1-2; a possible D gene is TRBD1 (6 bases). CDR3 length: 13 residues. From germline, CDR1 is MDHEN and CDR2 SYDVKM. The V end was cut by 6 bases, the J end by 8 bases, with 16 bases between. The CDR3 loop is CASSSTGYSGYTF. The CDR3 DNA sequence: TGTGCCAGCAGCTCCACAGGGTACAGCGGCTACACCTTC.

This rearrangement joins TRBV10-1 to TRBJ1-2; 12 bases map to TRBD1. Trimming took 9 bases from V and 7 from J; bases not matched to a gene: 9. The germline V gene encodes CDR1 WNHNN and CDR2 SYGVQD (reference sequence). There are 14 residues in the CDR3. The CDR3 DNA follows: TGCGCCAGACCAAGGGACAGGGGGCTCTCTGGCTACACCTTC. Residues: CARPRDRGLSGYTF.

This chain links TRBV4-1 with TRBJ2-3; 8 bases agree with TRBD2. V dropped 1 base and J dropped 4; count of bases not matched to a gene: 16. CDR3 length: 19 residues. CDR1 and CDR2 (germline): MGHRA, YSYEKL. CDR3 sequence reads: CASSQGGPGGRLGPDTQYF. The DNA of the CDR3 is TGCGCCAGCAGCCAAGGGGGACCTGGCGGGAGGTTGGGCCCAGATACGCAGTATTTT.

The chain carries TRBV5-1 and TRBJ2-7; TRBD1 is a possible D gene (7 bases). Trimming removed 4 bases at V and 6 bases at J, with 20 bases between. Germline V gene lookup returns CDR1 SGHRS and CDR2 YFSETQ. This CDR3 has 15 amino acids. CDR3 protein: CASSPAGQGGSEQYF. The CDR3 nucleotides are TGCGCCAGCAGCCCGGCGGGGCAGGGGGGCAGCGAGCAGTACTTC.

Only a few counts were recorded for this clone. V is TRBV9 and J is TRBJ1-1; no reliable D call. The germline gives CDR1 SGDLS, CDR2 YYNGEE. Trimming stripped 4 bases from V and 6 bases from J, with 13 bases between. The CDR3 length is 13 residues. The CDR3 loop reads CASSTNHRPEAFF. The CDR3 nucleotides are TGTGCCAGCAGCACCAACCACAGACCTGAAGCTTTCTTT.

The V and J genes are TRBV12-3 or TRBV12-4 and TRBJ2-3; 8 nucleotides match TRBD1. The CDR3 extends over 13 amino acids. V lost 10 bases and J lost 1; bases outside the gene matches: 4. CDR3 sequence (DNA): TGTGCCAATAAACAGGGGGGCACAGATACGCAGTATTTT. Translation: CANKQGGTDTQYF.

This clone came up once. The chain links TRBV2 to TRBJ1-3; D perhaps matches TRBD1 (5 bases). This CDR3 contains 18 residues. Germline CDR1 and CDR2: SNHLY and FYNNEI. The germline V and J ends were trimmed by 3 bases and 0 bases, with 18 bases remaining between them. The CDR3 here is CASSEQGIVDHSGNTIYF. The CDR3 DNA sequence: TGTGCCAGCAGTGAGCAGGGAATAGTAGATCACTCTGGAAACACCATATATTTT.

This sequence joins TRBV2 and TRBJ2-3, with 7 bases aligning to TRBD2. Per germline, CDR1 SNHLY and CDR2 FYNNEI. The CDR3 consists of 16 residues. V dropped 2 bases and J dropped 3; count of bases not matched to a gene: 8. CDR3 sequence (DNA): TGTGCCAGCAGTGAATACCGTTGGGGGGGAACAGATACGCAGTATTTT. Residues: CASSEYRWGGTDTQYF.

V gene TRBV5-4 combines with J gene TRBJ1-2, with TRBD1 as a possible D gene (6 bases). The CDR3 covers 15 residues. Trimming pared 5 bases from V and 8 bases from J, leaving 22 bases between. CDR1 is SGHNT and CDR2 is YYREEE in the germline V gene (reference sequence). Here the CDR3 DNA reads TGTGCCAGCAGTTCCTGGCAACAGGGTAGCAACGGCTACACCTTC. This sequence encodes CASSSWQQGSNGYTF.

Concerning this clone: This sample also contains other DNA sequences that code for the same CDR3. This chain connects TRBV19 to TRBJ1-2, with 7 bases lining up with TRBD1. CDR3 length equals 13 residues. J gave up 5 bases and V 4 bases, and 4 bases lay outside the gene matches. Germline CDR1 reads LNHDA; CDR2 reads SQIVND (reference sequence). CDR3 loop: CASSRQGTYGYTF. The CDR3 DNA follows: TGTGCCAGTAGTAGACAGGGAACATATGGCTACACCTTC.

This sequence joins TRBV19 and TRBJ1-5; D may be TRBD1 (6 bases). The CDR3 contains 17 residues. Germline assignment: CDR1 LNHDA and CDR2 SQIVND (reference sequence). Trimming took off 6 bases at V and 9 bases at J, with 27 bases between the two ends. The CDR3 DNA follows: TGTGCCAGTAGATGGACAGTCGGGGACAACCGGGTGCGGCCCCAGCATTTT. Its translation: CASRWTVGDNRVRPQHF.

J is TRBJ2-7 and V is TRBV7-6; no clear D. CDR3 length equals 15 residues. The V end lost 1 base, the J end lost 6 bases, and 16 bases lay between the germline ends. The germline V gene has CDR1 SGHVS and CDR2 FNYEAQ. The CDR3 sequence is CASSLGSPDRSEQYF. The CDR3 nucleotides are TGTGCCAGCAGCTTAGGGTCCCCAGACCGGAGCGAGCAGTACTTC.

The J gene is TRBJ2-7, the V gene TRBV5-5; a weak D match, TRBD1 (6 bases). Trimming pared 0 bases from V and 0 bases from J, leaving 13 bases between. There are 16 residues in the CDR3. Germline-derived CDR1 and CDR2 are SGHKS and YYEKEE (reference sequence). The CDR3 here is CASSLETGTSSYEQYF. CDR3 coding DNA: TGTGCCAGCAGCTTGGAGACCGGGACATCCTCCTACGAGCAGTACTTC.